These 26 T cell receptor beta chains originate from one sample sequenced in a study of blood T cells in healthy people across ages. Sample-barcoded 5' priming and a J-beta primer mix drove a second PCR of roughly 7 to 11 cycles. TCRdb reprocessed the 5' RACE reads via MiXCR and lists one record per CDR3 protein. This repertoire shows 750,000 to 850,000 distinct CDR3 sequences, around 25% found once; its top ten account for more than 3%. A further study also used this sample, focusing on T cells of mothers and their children.

Source material: blood. These receptors were collected from a boy between 5 and 17 years old in good health.

The chain combines TRBV15 with TRBJ2-2, with TRBD2 identical over 9 bases. The J segment lost 7 bases and the V segment lost 1 base, leaving 13 bases of the junction unmatched. CDR3 length equals 18 residues. CDR1 and CDR2 from the germline V gene are LNHNV and YYDKDF (reference sequence). The CDR3 coding sequence is TGTGCCACCAGCAGAGGGGGAGGCGGGAGGGCCCTCGGCGGGGAGCTGTTTTTT. This encodes CATSRGGGGRALGGELFF.

The genes are TRBV28 and TRBJ1-1, with unresolved D. The CDR3 is made up of 14 amino acids. Germline assignment: CDR1 MDHEN and CDR2 SYDVKM. V lost 7 bases, J lost 4 bases, and 16 bases lay in between. The CDR3 region is CASTLWSPPTEAFF. The CDR3 DNA is TGTGCCAGCACACTTTGGTCGCCGCCCACTGAAGCTTTCTTT.

This clonotype was observed a handful of times. The chain joins TRBV6-1 to TRBJ1-4, with 11 bases identical to TRBD1. Germline V lookup: CDR1 MNHNS, CDR2 SASEGT. CDR3 length: 15 residues. Losses at the gene ends were 4 bases for V and 8 bases for J; bases not matched to a gene: 6. The DNA of the CDR3 is TGTGCCAGCAGTGGGGGACAGGGGGTGAACGAAAAACTGTTTTTT. It encodes CASSGGQGVNEKLFF.

V and J are TRBV7-9 and TRBJ2-2; D not resolved. Looked up from germline, CDR1 is SEHNR and CDR2 is FQNEAQ (reference sequence). The CDR3 loop spans 17 amino acids. With 2 bases removed from V and 1 base from J, the gap between germline ends came to 14 bases. The CDR3 is CASSLPVSGQNTGELFF. For the CDR3, the DNA is TGTGCCAGCAGCTTACCTGTGTCTGGTCAGAACACCGGGGAGCTGTTTTTT.

The gene calls are TRBV5-1 and TRBJ1-4, with a tentative D call TRBD1 (5 bases). Germline CDR1 and CDR2: SGHRS and YFSETQ. This CDR3 region has 14 residues. The V and J ends lost 4 bases and 8 bases respectively, with 15 bases between them. CDR3 DNA sequence: TGCGCCAGCAGCACGGGGGGGGACCGCGAAAAACTGTTTTTT. Translating gives CASSTGGDREKLFF.

The rearrangement links TRBV5-1 to TRBJ2-2, with unresolved D. This CDR3 is built from 12 residues. Germline V gene lookup returns CDR1 SGHRS and CDR2 YFSETQ. Trimming shortened V by 0 bases and J by 7 bases, and 4 bases separated the two germline ends. CDR3 sequence: CASSLADGELFF. CDR3 DNA sequence: TGCGCCAGCAGCTTGGCAGACGGGGAGCTGTTTTTT.

The chain has TRBV20-1 and TRBJ2-1; unclear D gene. Germline assignment: CDR1 DFQATT and CDR2 SNEGSKA (reference sequence). V lost 6 bases, J lost 2 bases, and 5 bases lay in between. The CDR3 spans 11 residues. The CDR3 region is CSARPYNEQFF. In DNA form, the CDR3 reads TGCAGTGCAAGACCCTACAATGAGCAGTTCTTC.

The V call is TRBV7-9, the J call TRBJ2-5; 10 nucleotides align to TRBD1. The V and J ends lost 6 bases and 5 bases, in that order; junction bases with no gene match: 9. From germline, CDR1 is SEHNR and CDR2 FQNEAQ (reference sequence). The CDR3 totals 15 residues. CDR3 DNA sequence: TGTGCCAGCAGTTACGGACAGGGGGAAGGGGAGACCCAGTACTTC. Protein sequence: CASSYGQGEGETQYF.

The chain recombines TRBV28 with TRBJ1-5, with 8 bases lining up with TRBD1. The CDR3 has 15 residues. CDR1 and CDR2 (germline): MDHEN, SYDVKM. V lost 2 bases to trimming and J lost 5 bases; unmatched junction nucleotides: 5. The DNA for the CDR3 is TGTGCCAGCAGTTTAGGTGACAGGGGCCATCAGCCCCAGCATTTT. Translation gives CASSLGDRGHQPQHF.

J is TRBJ2-5 and V is TRBV6-6; 8 positions match TRBD1. The better agreement between TRBJ2-1 and the DNA end casts doubt on the J call. This CDR3 has 14 residues. Per the germline V gene, CDR1 is MNHNY and CDR2 is SVGAGI (reference sequence). In nucleotides, the CDR3 is TGTGCCAGCAGTTCAGTGACAGGGGTCAATGAGCAGTTCTTC. Residues: CASSSVTGVNEQFF.

This clonotype has a handful of counts. The chain employs TRBV9 and TRBJ2-3; 9 positions agree with TRBD1. Per the germline V gene, CDR1 is SGDLS and CDR2 is YYNGEE. V dropped 3 bases and J dropped 3; count of bases not matched to a gene: 5. The CDR3 covers 15 residues. As DNA, the CDR3 is TGTGCCAGCAGCGCCGGGACAGGGATGACAGATACGCAGTATTTT. The encoded protein is CASSAGTGMTDTQYF.

The rearrangement links TRBV3-1 to TRBJ1-4; a weak D match, TRBD1 (6 bases). V lost 1 base to trimming and J lost 5 bases, with 11 bases between them. Germline V gives CDR1 LGHDT, CDR2 YNNKEL (reference sequence). The CDR3 is made up of 15 amino acids. CDR3 sequence reads: CASSQGGGLNEKLFF. Written as DNA, the CDR3 is TGTGCCAGCAGCCAAGGGGGGGGGCTGAATGAAAAACTGTTTTTT.

The J gene is TRBJ2-1, the V gene TRBV18, with D perhaps TRBD1 or TRBD2 (5 bases each). There are 16 residues in the CDR3. From germline, CDR1 is KGHSH and CDR2 LQKENI. Between the trimmed V and J ends, which lost 3 bases and 4 bases, there was a span of 16 bases. CDR3 amino acids: CASSPGRLTDYNEQFF. As DNA, the CDR3 is TGTGCCAGCTCACCGGGACGTCTCACGGATTACAATGAGCAGTTCTTC.

In this sample, this clonotype turned up a few times. The chain combines TRBV20-1 with TRBJ2-3; 7 nucleotides line up with TRBD2. Germline V gene sequence: CDR1 DFQATT, CDR2 SNEGSKA (reference sequence). The CDR3 is 15 residues long. J was trimmed by 6 bases and V by 4 bases; bases with no gene match: 13. CDR3 region: CSANSAGENTDTQYF. In DNA form, the CDR3 reads TGCAGTGCTAATTCCGCGGGGGAGAACACGGATACGCAGTATTTT.

This CDR3 is CASSLVGTRSLAFF. CDR3 sequence (DNA): TGCGCCAGCAGCTTGGTCGGGACACGGTCGTTGGCTTTCTTT. The rearrangement uses TRBV5-1 and TRBJ1-1; TRBD1 is a possible D gene (6 bases). Germline CDR1 SGHRS, CDR2 YFSETQ. V was shortened by 0 bases and J by 11 bases, with 17 bases between the two germline ends. The CDR3 has 14 amino acids.

This clonotype was observed a single time. The chain carries TRBV12-3 or TRBV12-4 and TRBJ2-1; weak D call: TRBD1 (6 bases). TRBJ2-7 explains the end of the DNA better; the J call may be wrong. This CDR3 is 14 amino acids long. CDR3 DNA: TGTGCCAGCAGTTTCAGAGTGGGGGCGGACGAGCAGTACTTC. As protein: CASSFRVGADEQYF.

The chain recombines TRBV15 with TRBJ2-5, with D possibly matching TRBD2 (5 bases). TRBJ2-7 explains the end of the DNA better; the J call may be wrong. This CDR3 spans 15 amino acids. CDR1 is LNHNV and CDR2 is YYDKDF in the germline V gene (reference sequence). CDR3 DNA sequence: TGTGCCACCAGCAGAGGGCTAGCTGACACCTACGAGCAGTACTTC. Translating gives CATSRGLADTYEQYF.

This clonotype was picked up a small number of times. The chain employs TRBV29-1 and TRBJ2-1, with D unresolved. Germline assignment: CDR1 SQVTM and CDR2 ANQGSEA. The CDR3 contains 14 residues. Trimming left V 1 base short and J 2 bases short, with 9 bases between. CDR3 coding DNA: TGCAGCGTTGAAGGGAGTCCTGCCTACAATGAGCAGTTCTTC. Translation gives CSVEGSPAYNEQFF.

This clonotype was counted only a few times. The CDR3 DNA reads TGTGCCAGCAGCCAAAACCGGGAAGGGTCCGAGCAGTACTTC. It specifies CASSQNREGSEQYF. The V call is TRBV3-1, the J call TRBJ2-5; D is perhaps TRBD2 (5 bases). The J call may be faulty, since TRBJ2-7 better matches the DNA end. Germline V lookup: CDR1 LGHDT, CDR2 YNNKEL (reference sequence). This CDR3 spans 14 amino acids.

The chain couples TRBV20-1 to TRBJ2-5, with 10 positions matching TRBD1. With V trimmed by 6 bases and J by 5 bases, 12 bases remained unmatched. Germline V CDR1 and CDR2: DFQATT, SNEGSKA (reference sequence). This CDR3 region has 15 residues. The CDR3 region has the DNA TGCAGTGCGCAAGCCGGGACAGGGGTTGGGGAGACCCAGTACTTC. It translates to CSAQAGTGVGETQYF.

The chain recombines TRBV7-9 with TRBJ2-2; D is uncertain. V lost 1 base and J 3 bases, leaving 9 bases between the germline ends. Germline-derived CDR1 and CDR2 are SEHNR and FQNEAQ (reference sequence). The CDR3 has 15 residues. The CDR3 DNA is TGTGCCAGCAGCTTAGGTCAGGCGGACACCGGGGAGCTGTTTTTT. Amino acids: CASSLGQADTGELFF.

In this sample, this clonotype turned up many times. This chain connects TRBV7-2 to TRBJ2-1; the D gene could be TRBD1 or TRBD2 (5 bases each). From germline, CDR1 is SGHTA and CDR2 FQGNSA. V gave up 4 bases and J gave up 9 bases, with 16 bases separating them. The CDR3 is 14 amino acids. The chain's CDR3 is CASSSGASVGEQFF. The CDR3 DNA reads TGTGCCAGCAGCTCCGGGGCTTCAGTGGGTGAGCAGTTCTTC.

The CDR3 sequence is CASSLLVQGYGYTF. In DNA form, the CDR3 reads TGTGCCAGCAGTTTATTGGTACAGGGGTATGGCTACACCTTC. V is TRBV28 and J is TRBJ1-2; 7 bases align to TRBD1. The germline gives CDR1 MDHEN, CDR2 SYDVKM. With 1 base clipped from V and 5 bases from J, the junction kept 4 bases outside the gene matches. The CDR3 spans 14 residues.

V and J are TRBV25-1 and TRBJ2-1, with D perhaps TRBD1 (5 bases). CDR3 length: 12 residues. CDR1 and CDR2 from the germline V gene are MGHDK and SYGVNS. Between the trimmed V and J ends, which lost 11 bases and 5 bases, there was a span of 13 bases. The CDR3 here is CAASGIHNEQFF. The CDR3 DNA sequence: TGTGCCGCGTCAGGGATACACAATGAGCAGTTCTTC.

This clonotype was found once. The genes are TRBV15 and TRBJ2-1; 9 bases align to TRBD2. This CDR3 contains 15 residues. The V and J ends lost 5 bases and 4 bases, in that order; junction bases with no gene match: 6. Germline CDR1 LNHNV, CDR2 YYDKDF (reference sequence). The CDR3 sequence: CATSEWTSEYNEQFF. Here the CDR3 DNA reads TGTGCCACCAGCGAATGGACTAGCGAGTACAATGAGCAGTTCTTC.

This chain uses TRBV13 with TRBJ2-7, with D perhaps being TRBD1 or TRBD2 (6 bases each). Germline V gene data show CDR1 as PRHDT and CDR2 as FYEKMQ (reference sequence). The ends were cut back, 0 bases at V and 2 bases at J, with 11 bases in the middle. This CDR3 has 15 amino acids. The CDR3 loop reads CASSLGEGDPYEQYF. The DNA for the CDR3 is TGTGCCAGCAGCTTAGGGGAGGGGGACCCCTACGAGCAGTACTTC.